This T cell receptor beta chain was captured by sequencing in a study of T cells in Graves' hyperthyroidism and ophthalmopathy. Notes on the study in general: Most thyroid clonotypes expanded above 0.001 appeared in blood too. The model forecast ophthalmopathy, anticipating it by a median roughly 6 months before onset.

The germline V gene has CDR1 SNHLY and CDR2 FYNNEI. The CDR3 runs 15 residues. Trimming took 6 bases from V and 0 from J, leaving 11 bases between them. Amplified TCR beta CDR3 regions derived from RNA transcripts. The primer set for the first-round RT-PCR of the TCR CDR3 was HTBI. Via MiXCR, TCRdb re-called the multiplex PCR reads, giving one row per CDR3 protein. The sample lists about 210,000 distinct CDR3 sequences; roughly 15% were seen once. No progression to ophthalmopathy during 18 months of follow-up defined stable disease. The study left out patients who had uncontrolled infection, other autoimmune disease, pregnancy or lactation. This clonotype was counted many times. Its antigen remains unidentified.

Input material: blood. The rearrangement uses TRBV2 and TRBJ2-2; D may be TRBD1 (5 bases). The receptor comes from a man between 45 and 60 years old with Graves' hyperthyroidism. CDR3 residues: CASRQDHANTGELFF. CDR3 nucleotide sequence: TGTGCCAGCAGACAGGACCACGCGAACACCGGGGAGCTGTTTTTT.